The rows below give T cell receptor beta chains drawn from one sample of a study of blood T cell repertoires in COVID-19. The table came from immunoSEQ multiplex PCR; TCRdb's copy has only in-frame clones and leaves some out. Found here are roughly 100,000 clones, 87% of them singletons; the top ten hold around a tenth. The sample taken for sequencing was peripheral blood. Receptors originate from a woman in her 30s with acute or convalescent COVID-19. The CDR3 runs from the conserved cysteine through the conserved F or W. The D gene is left open where the match is weak. Size is omitted from some rows. Given values are once, few, many or a class for expanded clones.

TRBV3-1/TRBV3-2,NA,NA,TRBJ2-7,CASSQDGGLGYEQYF,TGTGCCAGCAGCCAAGATGGGGGGTTAGGATACGAGCAGTACTTC
TRBV28,NA,NA,TRBJ1-2,CASSWSGALSSYGYTF,TGTGCCAGCAGTTGGTCAGGGGCCCTATCCTCGTATGGCTACACCTTC
TRBV19,NA,NA,TRBJ1-5,CASSQRQANNQPQHF,TGTGCCAGTAGTCAAAGACAGGCCAACAATCAGCCCCAGCATTTT
TRBV6-5,NA,few,TRBJ2-7,CASSSGERSYEQYF,TGTGCCAGCAGTTCGGGGGAGAGGTCCTACGAGCAGTACTTC
TRBV5-1,NA,NA,TRBJ2-1,CASAGNEQFF,TGCGCCAGCGCCGGGAATGAGCAGTTCTTC
TRBV7-8,NA,NA,TRBJ2-7,CASSLAGGFEQYF,TGTGCCAGCAGCTTAGCCGGGGGATTCGAGCAGTACTTC
TRBV30,NA,NA,TRBJ1-1,CATEQANTEAFF,TGTGCCACCGAACAGGCGAACACTGAAGCTTTCTTT
TRBV6-6,NA,NA,TRBJ2-1,CASSKGVRGPGQFF,TGTGCCAGCAGTAAGGGGGTTCGGGGCCCAGGGCAGTTCTTC
TRBV27,NA,NA,TRBJ2-3,CASSLGGRPADTQYF,TGTGCCAGCAGTTTAGGGGGCCGTCCGGCAGATACGCAGTATTTT
TRBV28,NA,NA,TRBJ2-1,CASRLTTEQFF,TGTGCCAGCAGGCTAACTACTGAGCAGTTCTTC
TRBV28,NA,NA,TRBJ1-2,CASTYGSYGYTF,TGTGCCAGCACCTATGGTTCCTATGGCTACACCTTC
TRBV10-3,TRBD1,NA,TRBJ2-3,CAISNRGISDTQYF,TGTGCCATCAGTAACAGGGGTATTTCAGATACGCAGTATTTT
TRBV9,NA,once,TRBJ2-2,CASSGQDTGELFF,TGTGCCAGCAGCGGGCAGGACACCGGGGAGCTGTTTTTT
TRBV18,TRBD1,NA,TRBJ1-1,CASSPTTGGSGNTEAFF,TGTGCCAGCTCACCTACCACAGGGGGCAGTGGGAACACTGAAGCTTTCTTT
TRBV7-2,TRBD1,NA,TRBJ2-1,CASSSGQGSRWGEQFF,TGTGCCAGCAGCAGTGGACAGGGGAGCAGGTGGGGTGAGCAGTTCTTC
TRBV4-2,NA,NA,TRBJ2-3,CASSQESPGGGTDTQYF,TGTGCCAGCAGCCAAGAATCCCCCGGGGGAGGCACAGATACGCAGTATTTT
TRBV12-2,NA,NA,TRBJ1-2,CASRLPNMPSEDYGYTF,TGTGCAAGTCGCTTACCCAACATGCCCTCTGAAGACTATGGCTACACCTTC
TRBV7-2,NA,NA,TRBJ1-3,CASSLVGASGNTIYF,TGTGCCAGCAGCTTAGTGGGGGCCTCTGGAAACACCATATATTTT
TRBV5-1,TRBD1,NA,TRBJ2-7,CASSSGTGAGEQYF,TGCGCCAGCAGTTCCGGGACAGGGGCGGGTGAGCAGTACTTC
TRBV2,NA,NA,TRBJ1-1,CASKTDKAFF,TGTGCCAGCAAGACAGATAAAGCTTTCTTT
TRBV7-9,TRBD1,NA,TRBJ2-5,CASSFRTGRQETQYF,TGTGCCAGCAGCTTTCGGACAGGAAGACAAGAGACCCAGTACTTC
TRBV5-1,NA,NA,TRBJ2-6,CASSLAHFSSGANVLTF,TGCGCCAGCAGCTTGGCCCATTTCAGCTCTGGGGCCAACGTCCTGACTTTC